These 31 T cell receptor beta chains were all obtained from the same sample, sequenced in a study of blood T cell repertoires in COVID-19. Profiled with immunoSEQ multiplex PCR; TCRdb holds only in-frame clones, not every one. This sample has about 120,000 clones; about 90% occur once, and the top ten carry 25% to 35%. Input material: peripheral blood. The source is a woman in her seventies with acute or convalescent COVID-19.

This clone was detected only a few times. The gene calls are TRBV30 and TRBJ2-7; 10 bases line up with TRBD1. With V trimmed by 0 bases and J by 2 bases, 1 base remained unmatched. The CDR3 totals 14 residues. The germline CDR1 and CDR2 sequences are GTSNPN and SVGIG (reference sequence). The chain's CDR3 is CAWSVGQGAYEQYF. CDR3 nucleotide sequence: TGTGCCTGGAGTGTAGGACAGGGGGCCTACGAGCAGTACTTC.

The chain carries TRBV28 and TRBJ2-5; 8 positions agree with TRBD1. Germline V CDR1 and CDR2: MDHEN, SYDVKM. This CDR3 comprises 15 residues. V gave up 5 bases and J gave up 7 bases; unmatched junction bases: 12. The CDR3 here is CASSTIKRTGWTQYF. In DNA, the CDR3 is TGTGCCAGCAGTACAATAAAGAGGACAGGGTGGACCCAGTACTTC.

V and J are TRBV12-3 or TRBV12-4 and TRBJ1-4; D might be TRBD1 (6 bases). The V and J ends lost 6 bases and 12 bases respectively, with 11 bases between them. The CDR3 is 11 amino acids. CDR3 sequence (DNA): TGTGCCAGCAGACGGACAGACGAACTGTTTTTT. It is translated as CASRRTDELFF.

CDR3 DNA: TGCGCCAGCAGCGAGACAGATAGCAATCAGCCCCAGCATTTT. Encoded protein: CASSETDSNQPQHF. The V call is TRBV5-1, the J call TRBJ1-5, with D maybe TRBD1 (5 bases). Germline CDR1 and CDR2: SGHRS and YFSETQ. The CDR3 is 14 residues long. Trimming took off 4 bases at V and 0 bases at J, with 8 bases between the two ends.

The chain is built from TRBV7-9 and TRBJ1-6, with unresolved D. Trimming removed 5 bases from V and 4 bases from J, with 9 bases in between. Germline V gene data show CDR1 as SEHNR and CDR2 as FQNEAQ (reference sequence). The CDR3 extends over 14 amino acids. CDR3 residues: CASSRDSYNSPLHF. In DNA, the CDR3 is TGTGCCAGCAGCCGGGATTCTTATAATTCACCCCTCCACTTT.

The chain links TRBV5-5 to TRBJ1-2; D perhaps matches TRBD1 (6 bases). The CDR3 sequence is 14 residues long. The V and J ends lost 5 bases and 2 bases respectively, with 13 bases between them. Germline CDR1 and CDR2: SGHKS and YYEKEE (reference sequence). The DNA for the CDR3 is TGTGCCAGCAGGAGAAGGGGGGGAAACTATGGCTACACCTTC. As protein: CASRRRGGNYGYTF.

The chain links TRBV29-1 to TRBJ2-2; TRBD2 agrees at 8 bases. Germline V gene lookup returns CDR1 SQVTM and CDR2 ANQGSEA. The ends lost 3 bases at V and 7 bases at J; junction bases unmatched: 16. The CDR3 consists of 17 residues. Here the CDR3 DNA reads TGCAGCGTTGAGGTTGCCAGCCGGGGGGGGCCGGTCGGGGAGCTGTTTTTT. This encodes CSVEVASRGGPVGELFF.

Here the CDR3 reads CASSRDFTYEQYF. The CDR3 coding sequence is TGTGCCAGCAGCCGGGACTTCACCTACGAGCAGTACTTC. J is TRBJ2-7 and V is TRBV5-4; a possible D gene is TRBD2 (6 bases). This CDR3 region has 13 residues. Trimming cost V 4 bases and J 2 bases, with 10 bases left between them. Germline V gene sequence: CDR1 SGHNT, CDR2 YYREEE (reference sequence). Looking up the rest from reference TRBV5-4 and TRBJ2-7 gives the full variable domain: ETGVTQSPTHLIKTRGQQVTLRCSSQSGHNTVSWYQQALGQGPQFIFQYYREEENGRGNFPPRFSGLQFPNYSSELNVNALELDDSALYLCASSRDFTYEQYFGPGTRLTVT.

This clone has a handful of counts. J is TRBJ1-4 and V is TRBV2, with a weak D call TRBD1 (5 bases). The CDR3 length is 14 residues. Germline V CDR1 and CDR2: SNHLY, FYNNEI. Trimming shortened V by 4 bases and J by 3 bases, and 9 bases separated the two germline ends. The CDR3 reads CASSGGLPNEKLFF. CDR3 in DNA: TGTGCCAGCAGTGGGGGACTCCCTAATGAAAAACTGTTTTTT.

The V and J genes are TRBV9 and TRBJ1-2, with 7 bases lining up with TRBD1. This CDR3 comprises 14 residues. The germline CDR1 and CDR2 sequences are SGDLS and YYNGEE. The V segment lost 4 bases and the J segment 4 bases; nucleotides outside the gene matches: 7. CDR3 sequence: CASSSPGTAYGYTF. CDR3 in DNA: TGTGCCAGCAGCTCCCCCGGGACAGCCTATGGCTACACCTTC. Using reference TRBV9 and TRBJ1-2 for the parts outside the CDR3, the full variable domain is DSGVTQTPKHLITATGQRVTLRCSPRSGDLSVYWYQQSLDQGLQFLIQYYNGEERAKGNILERFSAQQFPDLHSELNLSSLELGDSALYFCASSSPGTAYGYTFGSGTRLTVV.

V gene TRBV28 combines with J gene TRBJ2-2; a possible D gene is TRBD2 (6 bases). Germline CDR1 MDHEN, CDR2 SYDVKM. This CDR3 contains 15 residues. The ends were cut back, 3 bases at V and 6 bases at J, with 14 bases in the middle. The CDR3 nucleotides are TGTGCCAGCAGTTTGGGACTCCCTTCTCCCGGGGAGCTGTTTTTT. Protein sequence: CASSLGLPSPGELFF.

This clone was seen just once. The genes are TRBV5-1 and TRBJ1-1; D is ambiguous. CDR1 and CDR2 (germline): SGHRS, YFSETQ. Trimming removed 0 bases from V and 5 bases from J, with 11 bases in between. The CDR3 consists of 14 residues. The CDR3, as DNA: TGCGCCAGCAGCTTGGATTCGGGAGGGACTGAAGCTTTCTTT. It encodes CASSLDSGGTEAFF.

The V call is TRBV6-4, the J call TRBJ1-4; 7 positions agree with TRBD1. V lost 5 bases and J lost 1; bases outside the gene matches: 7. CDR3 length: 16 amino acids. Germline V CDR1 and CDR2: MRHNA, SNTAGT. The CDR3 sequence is CASSTGTVQTNEKLFF. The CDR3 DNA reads TGTGCCAGCAGTACCGGGACAGTCCAAACTAATGAAAAACTGTTTTTT.

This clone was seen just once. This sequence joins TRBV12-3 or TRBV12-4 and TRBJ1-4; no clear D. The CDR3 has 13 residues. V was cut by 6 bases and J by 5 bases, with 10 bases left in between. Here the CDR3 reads CASSETANEKLFF. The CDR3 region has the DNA TGTGCCAGCAGCGAAACAGCAAATGAAAAACTGTTTTTT.

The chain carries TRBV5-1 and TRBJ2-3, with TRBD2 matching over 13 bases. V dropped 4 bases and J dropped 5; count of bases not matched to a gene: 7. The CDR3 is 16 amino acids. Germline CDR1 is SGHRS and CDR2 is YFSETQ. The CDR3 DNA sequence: TGCGCCAGCAGCCAGCAGGGACTAGCGGGGATAGATACGCAGTATTTT. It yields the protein CASSQQGLAGIDTQYF.

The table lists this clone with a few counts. The CDR3 DNA follows: TGTGCCAGTAGTGAGGGCATACGGTATCAGCCCCAGCATTTT. It codes for CASSEGIRYQPQHF. The chain couples TRBV19 to TRBJ1-5; D gene ambiguous. V lost 5 bases and J lost 5, with 13 bases in between. This CDR3 spans 14 amino acids. The germline CDR1 and CDR2 sequences are LNHDA and SQIVND (reference sequence).

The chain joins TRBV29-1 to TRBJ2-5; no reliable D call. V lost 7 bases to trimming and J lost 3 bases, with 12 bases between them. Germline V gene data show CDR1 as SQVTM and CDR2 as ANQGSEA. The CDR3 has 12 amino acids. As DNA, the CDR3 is TGCAGCGCTGGTTACCGGGAAGAGACCCAGTACTTC. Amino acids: CSAGYREETQYF.

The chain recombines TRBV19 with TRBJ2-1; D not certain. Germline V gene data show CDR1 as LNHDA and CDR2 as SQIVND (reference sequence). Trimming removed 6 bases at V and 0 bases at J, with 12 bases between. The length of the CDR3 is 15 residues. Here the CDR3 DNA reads TGTGCCAGTAGGCCTACTACCACCTCCTACAATGAGCAGTTCTTC. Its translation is CASRPTTTSYNEQFF.

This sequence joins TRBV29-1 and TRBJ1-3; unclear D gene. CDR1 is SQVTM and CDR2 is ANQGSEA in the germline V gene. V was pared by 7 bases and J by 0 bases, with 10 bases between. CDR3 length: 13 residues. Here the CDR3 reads CSALSSSGNTIYF. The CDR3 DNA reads TGCAGCGCTTTATCTAGCTCTGGAAACACCATATATTTT.

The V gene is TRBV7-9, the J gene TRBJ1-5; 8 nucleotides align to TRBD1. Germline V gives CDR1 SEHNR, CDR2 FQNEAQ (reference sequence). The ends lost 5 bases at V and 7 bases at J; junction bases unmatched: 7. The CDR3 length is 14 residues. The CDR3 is CASSPQGGRQPQHF. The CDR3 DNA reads TGTGCCAGCAGCCCACAGGGGGGGCGGCAGCCCCAGCATTTT.

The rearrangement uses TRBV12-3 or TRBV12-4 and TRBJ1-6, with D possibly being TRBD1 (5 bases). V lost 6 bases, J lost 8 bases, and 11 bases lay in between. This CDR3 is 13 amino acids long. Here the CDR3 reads CASSPGVDSPLHF. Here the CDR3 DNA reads TGTGCCAGCAGCCCGGGGGTGGATTCACCCCTCCACTTT.

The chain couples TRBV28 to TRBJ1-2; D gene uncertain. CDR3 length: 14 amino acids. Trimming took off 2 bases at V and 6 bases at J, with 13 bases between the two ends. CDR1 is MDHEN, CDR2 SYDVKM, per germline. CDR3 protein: CASSLMVDVDGYTF. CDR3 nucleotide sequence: TGTGCCAGCAGTTTAATGGTAGATGTGGATGGCTACACCTTC.

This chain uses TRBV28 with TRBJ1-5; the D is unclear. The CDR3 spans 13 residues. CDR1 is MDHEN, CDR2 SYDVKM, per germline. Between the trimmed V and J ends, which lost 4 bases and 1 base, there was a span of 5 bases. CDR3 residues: CASSSGSNQPQHF. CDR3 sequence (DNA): TGTGCCAGCAGTTCAGGAAGCAATCAGCCCCAGCATTTT.

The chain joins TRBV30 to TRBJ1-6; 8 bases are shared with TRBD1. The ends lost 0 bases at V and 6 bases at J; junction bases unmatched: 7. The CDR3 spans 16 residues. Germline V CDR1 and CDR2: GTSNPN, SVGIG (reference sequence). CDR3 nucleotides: TGTGCCTGGAGTGTTGCAGGGGGCTATGGTAATTCACCCCTCCACTTT. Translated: CAWSVAGGYGNSPLHF.

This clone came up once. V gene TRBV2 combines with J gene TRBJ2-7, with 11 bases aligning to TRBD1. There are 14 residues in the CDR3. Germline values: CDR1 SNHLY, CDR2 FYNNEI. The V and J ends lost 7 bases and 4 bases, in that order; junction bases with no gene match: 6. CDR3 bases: TGTGCCAGCAAAGACGGACAGGGGGCTTACGAGCAGTACTTC. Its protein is CASKDGQGAYEQYF. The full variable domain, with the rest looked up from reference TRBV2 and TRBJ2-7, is EPEVTQTPSHQVTQMGQEVILRCVPISNHLYFYWYRQILGQKVEFLVSFYNNEISEKSEIFDDQFSVERPDGSNFTLKIRSTKLEDSAMYFCASKDGQGAYEQYFGPGTRLTVT.

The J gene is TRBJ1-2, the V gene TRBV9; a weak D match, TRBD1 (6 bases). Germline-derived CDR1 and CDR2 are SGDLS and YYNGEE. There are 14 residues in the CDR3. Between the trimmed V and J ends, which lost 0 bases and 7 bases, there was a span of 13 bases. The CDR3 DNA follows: TGTGCCAGCAGCGTAGAGCCAGGGGCACGTGGCTACACCTTC. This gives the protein CASSVEPGARGYTF.

The CDR3 nucleotides read TGCGCCAGCAGCCCGTTTCTATCTGAAAAACTGTTTTTT. Its translation: CASSPFLSEKLFF. The V gene is TRBV5-1, the J gene TRBJ1-4; D is ambiguous. Per germline, CDR1 SGHRS and CDR2 YFSETQ. The CDR3 consists of 13 residues. Trimming took 4 bases from V and 7 from J, leaving 11 bases between them.

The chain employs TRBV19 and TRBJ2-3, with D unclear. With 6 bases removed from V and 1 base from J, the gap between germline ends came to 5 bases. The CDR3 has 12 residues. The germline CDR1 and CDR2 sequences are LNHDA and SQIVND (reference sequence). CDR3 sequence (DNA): TGTGCCAGTAGGGCGGGCACAGATACGCAGTATTTT. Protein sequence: CASRAGTDTQYF.

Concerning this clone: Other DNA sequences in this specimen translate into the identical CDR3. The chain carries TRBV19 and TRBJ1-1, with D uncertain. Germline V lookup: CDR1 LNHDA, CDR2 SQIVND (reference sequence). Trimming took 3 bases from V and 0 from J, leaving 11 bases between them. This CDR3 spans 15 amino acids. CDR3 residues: CASSIQADMNTEAFF. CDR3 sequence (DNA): TGTGCCAGTAGTATTCAGGCAGACATGAACACTGAAGCTTTCTTT.

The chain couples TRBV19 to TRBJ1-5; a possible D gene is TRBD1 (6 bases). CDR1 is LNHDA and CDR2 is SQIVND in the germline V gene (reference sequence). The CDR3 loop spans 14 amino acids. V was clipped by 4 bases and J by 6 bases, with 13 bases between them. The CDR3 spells CASSKEAGVQPQHF. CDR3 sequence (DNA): TGTGCCAGTAGTAAGGAGGCAGGGGTTCAGCCCCAGCATTTT.

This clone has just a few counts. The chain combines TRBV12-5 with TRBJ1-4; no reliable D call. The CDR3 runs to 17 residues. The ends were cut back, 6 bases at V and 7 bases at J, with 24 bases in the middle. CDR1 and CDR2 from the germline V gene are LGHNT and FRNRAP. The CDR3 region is CASGPGNVNPSAEKLFF. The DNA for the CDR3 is TGTGCTAGTGGCCCCGGGAATGTTAACCCCTCGGCTGAAAAACTGTTTTTT.